Below, 18 T cell receptor beta chains from the same sample are listed, as sequenced in a study of cytomegalovirus exposure and HLA in healthy donors. Both 60 Vbeta primers and 13 Jbeta primers went into the PCR. Libraries were prepared by immunoSEQ multiplex PCR; TCRdb keeps only in-frame clonotypes and omits some of them. This sample has 110,000 or so clones, with about 64% found just once. Material for sequencing was PBMCs. These receptor sequences come from a man between 18 and 29 years old in good health and CMV-seropositive.

The genes are TRBV6-1 and TRBJ2-3, with 7 bases aligning to TRBD2. Germline lookup yields CDR1 MNHNS and CDR2 SASEGT. Trimming cost V 7 bases and J 1 base; bases outside gene matches: 8. The CDR3 spans 15 residues. This CDR3 is CASTLSGAGTDTQYF. CDR3 nucleotides: TGTGCCAGCACTCTGAGCGGGGCCGGCACAGATACGCAGTATTTT.

This clone was counted only a few times. The gene calls are TRBV7-7 and TRBJ2-5; D is possibly TRBD2 (5 bases). Germline lookup yields CDR1 SSHAT and CDR2 FNYEAQ (reference sequence). The CDR3 has 16 amino acids. V gave up 0 bases and J gave up 5 bases, with 16 bases separating them. CDR3 in DNA: TGTGCCAGCAGCTTAGCCCCCCTAGCTACGAGCGAGACCCAGTACTTC. It codes for CASSLAPLATSETQYF.

J is TRBJ2-2 and V is TRBV29-1; 7 bases match TRBD1. The CDR3 is 15 residues long. Germline V gene lookup returns CDR1 SQVTM and CDR2 ANQGSEA. After removal of 4 bases from V and 5 bases from J, the junction contained 10 bases not matched to a gene. The CDR3 spells CSVAEGGAGTGELFF. The DNA of the CDR3 is TGCAGCGTTGCTGAAGGGGGCGCTGGGACCGGGGAGCTGTTTTTT.

This rearrangement joins TRBV7-9 to TRBJ2-7; TRBD1 matches at 9 bases. V was pared by 5 bases and J by 2 bases, with 7 bases of the junction left unmatched. Per germline, CDR1 SEHNR and CDR2 FQNEAQ (reference sequence). This CDR3 region has 15 residues. CDR3: CASSRRDRATYEQYF. In DNA, the CDR3 is TGTGCCAGCAGCCGTAGGGACAGGGCGACCTACGAGCAGTACTTC.

This clone was recorded once. This rearrangement joins TRBV6-1 to TRBJ1-2; 7 nucleotides agree with TRBD1. The J segment lost 7 bases and the V segment lost 6 bases, leaving 11 bases of the junction unmatched. Germline CDR1 reads MNHNS; CDR2 reads SASEGT. The CDR3 runs to 14 residues. Here the CDR3 DNA reads TGTGCCAGCAGAAACCCAGGGGGTCCCGGTGGCTACACCTTC. Residues: CASRNPGGPGGYTF.

The chain uses TRBV5-1 and TRBJ1-1; D not resolved. The ends were cut back, 2 bases at V and 4 bases at J, with 6 bases in the middle. This CDR3 region has 12 residues. Germline V gene lookup returns CDR1 SGHRS and CDR2 YFSETQ. In DNA form, the CDR3 reads TGCGCCAGCAGCTTCGCGGGCACTGAAGCTTTCTTT. As protein: CASSFAGTEAFF.

The V and J genes are TRBV5-1 and TRBJ2-1; 8 bases fit TRBD2. The CDR3 is 14 amino acids. The germline CDR1 and CDR2 sequences are SGHRS and YFSETQ. The junction had 5 bases not matched to a gene; V was cut back by 5 bases and J by 4 bases. The CDR3 spells CASSRGGSYNEQFF. CDR3 DNA: TGCGCCAGCAGTCGCGGGGGGTCATACAATGAGCAGTTCTTC.

The V gene is TRBV11-2, the J gene TRBJ2-2; D remains ambiguous. Germline V gives CDR1 SGHAT, CDR2 FQNNGV. The CDR3 sequence is 15 residues long. V lost 2 bases and J 1 base, leaving 8 bases between the germline ends. CDR3 DNA sequence: TGTGCCAGCAGCTTAATCCCAGGGAACACCGGGGAGCTGTTTTTT. Translating it yields CASSLIPGNTGELFF. Supplemented by reference TRBV11-2 and TRBJ2-2, the full variable domain reads EAGVAQSPRYKIIEKRQSVAFWCNPISGHATLYWYQQILGQGPKLLIQFQNNGVVDDSQLPKDRFSAERLKGVDSTLKIQPAKLEDSAVYLCASSLIPGNTGELFFGEGSRLTVL.

This clone was detected once. The chain couples TRBV28 to TRBJ1-6, with 11 nucleotides matching TRBD1. CDR1 and CDR2 (germline): MDHEN, SYDVKM. With V trimmed by 5 bases and J by 8 bases, 8 bases remained unmatched. CDR3 size: 16 residues. The CDR3 coding sequence is TGTGCCAGCAGTCCCTTCCGGACAGGGGGCTATTCACCCCTCCACTTT. This gives the protein CASSPFRTGGYSPLHF.

This clone was seen more than once but under ten times. This rearrangement joins TRBV6-5 to TRBJ1-2; maybe TRBD1 (6 bases). CDR1 and CDR2 (germline): MNHEY, SVGAGI. With 6 bases removed from V and 6 bases from J, the gap between germline ends came to 17 bases. There are 14 residues in the CDR3. The CDR3 nucleotides read TGTGCCAGCAGCCTCCAGGGGCTGGGAAATGGCTACACCTTC. Amino acid sequence: CASSLQGLGNGYTF.

This sequence joins TRBV6-4 and TRBJ1-1, with D possibly TRBD1 on 5 matching bases. CDR3 size: 13 residues. V was trimmed by 6 bases and J by 6 bases, leaving 14 bases between them. Germline CDR1 reads MRHNA; CDR2 reads SNTAGT. The chain's CDR3 is CASSERARAEAFF. For the CDR3, the DNA is TGTGCCAGCAGCGAAAGGGCCAGGGCTGAAGCTTTCTTT.

The V gene is TRBV13, the J gene TRBJ1-4, with 9 bases fitting TRBD1. The CDR3 consists of 13 residues. With 5 bases clipped from V and 8 bases from J, the junction kept 3 bases outside the gene matches. Per the germline V gene, CDR1 is PRHDT and CDR2 is FYEKMQ (reference sequence). The CDR3 loop reads CASSGGQGEKLFF. The CDR3, as DNA: TGTGCCAGCAGCGGGGGACAGGGCGAAAAACTGTTTTTT.

This clone was counted between two and nine times. V and J are TRBV28 and TRBJ1-6; no definite D call. V lost 1 base to trimming and J lost 13 bases, with 20 bases between them. From germline, CDR1 is MDHEN and CDR2 SYDVKM. This CDR3 contains 16 residues. The CDR3 DNA sequence: TGTGCCAGCAGTTTATTGGTTGGAGGACCCCTTTACCCCCTCCACTTT. Its protein is CASSLLVGGPLYPLHF.

The chain employs TRBV2 and TRBJ2-3, with D maybe TRBD1 (5 bases). Trimming removed 6 bases at V and 7 bases at J, with 11 bases between. The CDR3 runs 12 residues. Germline CDR1 and CDR2: SNHLY and FYNNEI. CDR3 residues: CASRMTANTQYF. The CDR3 DNA reads as TGTGCCAGCAGAATGACAGCAAATACGCAGTATTTT. Supplemented by reference TRBV2 and TRBJ2-3, the full variable domain reads EPEVTQTPSHQVTQMGQEVILRCVPISNHLYFYWYRQILGQKVEFLVSFYNNEISEKSEIFDDQFSVERPDGSNFTLKIRSTKLEDSAMYFCASRMTANTQYFGPGTRLTVL.

The chain has TRBV18 and TRBJ1-4; 8 positions agree with TRBD1. The CDR3 totals 14 residues. V lost 2 bases and J lost 8; bases outside the gene matches: 4. From germline, CDR1 is KGHSH and CDR2 LQKENI. The CDR3 bases are TGTGCCAGCTCACCAGGACAGGGAGGGGAAAAACTGTTTTTT. It specifies CASSPGQGGEKLFF.

V is TRBV2 and J is TRBJ2-5, with a possible D match to TRBD2 (6 bases). CDR3 size: 12 residues. Trimming took 8 bases from V and 1 from J, leaving 8 bases between them. CDR1 and CDR2 (germline): SNHLY, FYNNEI. As DNA, the CDR3 is TGTGCCAGCGGGGAGGTCCAAGAGACCCAGTACTTC. Protein product: CASGEVQETQYF.

This chain links TRBV2 with TRBJ1-5; 10 bases align to TRBD1. This CDR3 has 14 residues. Unmatched junction bases numbered 2, after V lost 7 bases and J lost 2 bases. Germline assignment: CDR1 SNHLY and CDR2 FYNNEI. The CDR3 coding sequence is TGTGCCAGCATGGACAGGGGGGGCAATCAGCCCCAGCATTTT. As protein: CASMDRGGNQPQHF.

The CDR3 loop is CASSTGQGDNQPQHF. The CDR3 DNA follows: TGCGCCAGCAGCACCGGACAGGGCGACAATCAGCCCCAGCATTTT. The chain carries TRBV5-1 and TRBJ1-5; 8 positions match TRBD1. Losses at the gene ends were 4 bases for V and 3 bases for J; bases not matched to a gene: 6. CDR3 length equals 15 residues. The germline V gene encodes CDR1 SGHRS and CDR2 YFSETQ.